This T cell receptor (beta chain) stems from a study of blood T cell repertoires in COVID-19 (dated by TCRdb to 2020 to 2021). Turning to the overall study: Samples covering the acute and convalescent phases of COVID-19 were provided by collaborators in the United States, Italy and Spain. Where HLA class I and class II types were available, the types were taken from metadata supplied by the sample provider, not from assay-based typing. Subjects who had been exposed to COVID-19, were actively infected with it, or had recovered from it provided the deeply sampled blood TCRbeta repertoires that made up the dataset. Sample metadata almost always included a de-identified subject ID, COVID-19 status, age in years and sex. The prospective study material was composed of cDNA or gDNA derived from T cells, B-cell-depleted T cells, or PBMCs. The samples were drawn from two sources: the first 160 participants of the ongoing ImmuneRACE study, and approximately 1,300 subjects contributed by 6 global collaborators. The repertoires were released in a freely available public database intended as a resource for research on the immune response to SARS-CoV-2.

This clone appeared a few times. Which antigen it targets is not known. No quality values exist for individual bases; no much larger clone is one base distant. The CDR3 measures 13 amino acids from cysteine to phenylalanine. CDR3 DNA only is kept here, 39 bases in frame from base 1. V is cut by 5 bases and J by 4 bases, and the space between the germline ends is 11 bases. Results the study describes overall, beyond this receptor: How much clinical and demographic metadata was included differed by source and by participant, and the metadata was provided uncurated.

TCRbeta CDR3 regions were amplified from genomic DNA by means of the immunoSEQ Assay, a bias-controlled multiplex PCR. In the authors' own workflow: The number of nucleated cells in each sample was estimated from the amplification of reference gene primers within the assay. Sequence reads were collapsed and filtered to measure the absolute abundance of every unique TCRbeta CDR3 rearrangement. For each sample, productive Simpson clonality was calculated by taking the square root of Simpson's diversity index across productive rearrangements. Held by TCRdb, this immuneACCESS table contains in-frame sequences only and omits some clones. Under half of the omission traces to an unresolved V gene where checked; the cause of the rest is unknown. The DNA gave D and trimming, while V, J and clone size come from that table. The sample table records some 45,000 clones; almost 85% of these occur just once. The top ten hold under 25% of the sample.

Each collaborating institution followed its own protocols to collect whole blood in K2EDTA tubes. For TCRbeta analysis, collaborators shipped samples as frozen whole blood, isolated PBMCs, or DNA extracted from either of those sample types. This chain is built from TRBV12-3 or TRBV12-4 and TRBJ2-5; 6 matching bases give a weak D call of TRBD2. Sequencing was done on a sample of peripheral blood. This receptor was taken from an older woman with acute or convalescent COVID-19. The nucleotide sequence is TGTGCCAGCAGTAAACTTAGCGGAGAGACCCAGTACTTC. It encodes CASSKLSGETQYF.